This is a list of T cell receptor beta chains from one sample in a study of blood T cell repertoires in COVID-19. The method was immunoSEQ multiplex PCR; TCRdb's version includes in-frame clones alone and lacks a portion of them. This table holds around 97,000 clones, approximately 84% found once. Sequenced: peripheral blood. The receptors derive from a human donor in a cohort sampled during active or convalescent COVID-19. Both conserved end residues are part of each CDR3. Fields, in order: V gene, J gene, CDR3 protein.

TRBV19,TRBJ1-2,CASSSGGTHYGYTF
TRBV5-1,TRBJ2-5,CASSFAAGGVGRETQYF
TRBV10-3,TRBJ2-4,CAISDDRGENIQYF
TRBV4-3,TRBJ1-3,CAPRPRWGGRPGNTIYF
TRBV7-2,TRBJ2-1,CASSLINEQFF
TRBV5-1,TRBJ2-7,CASSLDPYSYEQYF
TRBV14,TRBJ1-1,CASSHNRGPGGMNTEAFF
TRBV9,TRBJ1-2,CASSPQGGQGRHGYTF
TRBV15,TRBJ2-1,CATSRPPGQGAHNEQFF
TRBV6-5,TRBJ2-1,CASHTTTGGNEQFF
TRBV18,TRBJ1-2,CASSPRGAYGYTF
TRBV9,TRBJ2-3,CASSASGGSTDTQYF
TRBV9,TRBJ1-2,CASSGSQVADGYTF
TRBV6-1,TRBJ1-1,CASSEAYDRPNTEAFF
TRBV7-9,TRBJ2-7,CASRPGQGSYEQYF